The 9 T cell receptor beta chains below come from one sample, sequenced in a study of immune characterization of retroperitoneal liposarcoma. TCRdb processed the PCR reads anew with MiXCR; each CDR3 protein has one entry. The sample carries over 6,500 distinct CDR3 sequences, 43% recorded once. The sequenced sample consisted of tumor tissue. These receptors came from a male donor with retroperitoneal liposarcoma.

This sequence joins TRBV6-5 and TRBJ2-5; D may be TRBD1 or TRBD2 (5 bases each). The germline V and J ends were trimmed by 7 bases and 4 bases, with 16 bases remaining between them. This CDR3 has 14 amino acids. Germline V gene lookup returns CDR1 MNHEY and CDR2 SVGAGI. Here the CDR3 reads CASNLRGVPETQYF. The CDR3 coding sequence is TGTGCCAGCAACCTGCGAGGGGTCCCAGAGACCCAGTACTTC.

This clonotype is medium-sized in the sample. The CDR3 coding sequence is TGTGCCAGCACCAACCTCGGCGGGGAAGGAAACATTCAGTACTTC. It specifies CASTNLGGEGNIQYF. The rearrangement joins TRBV27 to TRBJ2-4, with TRBD2 as a possible D gene (6 bases). This CDR3 comprises 15 residues. V was pared by 7 bases and J by 6 bases, with 19 bases between. Per the germline V gene, CDR1 is MNHEY and CDR2 is SMNVEV (reference sequence).

The chain employs TRBV7-2 and TRBJ2-1; 10 bases line up with TRBD2. Germline assignment: CDR1 SGHTA and CDR2 FQGNSA. There are 15 residues in the CDR3. Trimming removed 5 bases from V and 2 bases from J; junction bases left unmatched: 3. In DNA form, the CDR3 reads TGTGCCAGCAGCCGGACTAGCGGCGCCTACAATGAGCAGTTCTTC. Encoded protein: CASSRTSGAYNEQFF.

V is TRBV6-1 and J is TRBJ2-1; no definite D call. The J call is in doubt because the DNA end fits TRBJ2-5 better. Germline CDR1 and CDR2: MNHNS and SASEGT. The CDR3 has 11 amino acids. The CDR3 loop reads CASSETSPQYF. The CDR3 DNA reads as TGTGCCAGCAGTGAAACAAGTCCCCAGTACTTC.

This clonotype came up a few times. The V call is TRBV12-3 or TRBV12-4, the J call TRBJ2-1, with D possibly matching TRBD1 (6 bases). The CDR3 is 13 residues long. Trimming shortened V by 5 bases and J by 3 bases, and 8 bases separated the two germline ends. CDR3 nucleotide sequence: TGTGCCAGCAGTCGGGACATCTACAATGAGCAGTTCTTC. Its translation is CASSRDIYNEQFF.

This clonotype was observed a handful of times. V is TRBV7-8 and J is TRBJ2-5, with D perhaps TRBD1 or TRBD2 (5 bases each). This CDR3 is 17 amino acids long. The V gene lost 3 bases and the J gene lost 3 bases, with 20 bases spanning the gap. CDR1 is SGHVS, CDR2 FQNEAQ, per germline. Here the CDR3 reads CASSLGPTPTEKETQYF. The CDR3 DNA reads TGTGCCAGCAGCTTGGGACCAACTCCCACTGAGAAAGAGACCCAGTACTTC.

By share of the sample, this clonotype is medium-sized (0.01 to 0.1%). V gene TRBV7-2 combines with J gene TRBJ2-1, with D perhaps matching TRBD1 (5 bases). Near its end, the DNA agrees better with TRBJ2-7, so the J call may be wrong. The CDR3 is 15 amino acids. Per germline, CDR1 SGHTA and CDR2 FQGNSA. The CDR3 DNA is TGTGCCAGCAGCTTAGACACAGGCTCCTACAATGAGCAGTACTTC. This gives the protein CASSLDTGSYNEQYF.

This clonotype was recorded once. The chain is built from TRBV7-2 and TRBJ2-7; 7 bases fit TRBD2. Per the germline V gene, CDR1 is SGHTA and CDR2 is FQGNSA. This CDR3 has 15 amino acids. Germline trimming cut 3 bases from V and 7 bases from J; bases unmatched to any gene: 12. CDR3 loop: CASSFRSGDYNEQYF. The CDR3 DNA follows: TGTGCCAGCAGCTTTCGGAGCGGGGATTACAATGAGCAGTACTTC.

DNA of the CDR3: TGTGCCAGCAGTATAAGTACTAGCGGACAAGAGACCCAGTACTTC. Encoded protein: CASSISTSGQETQYF. This rearrangement joins TRBV25-1 to TRBJ2-5, with TRBD2 matching over 8 bases. Germline V lookup: CDR1 MGHDK, CDR2 SYGVNS. The CDR3 is 15 residues long. The V segment lost 5 bases and the J segment 2 bases; nucleotides outside the gene matches: 7.